This entry lists 2 T cell receptor beta chains sequenced from one sample in a study of blood T cell repertoires in COVID-19. Assay: immunoSEQ multiplex PCR; the TCRdb copy retains only in-frame clones and omits some. The data show roughly 25,000 clones, with under 90% seen just once and less than 20% held by the top ten. The specimen was peripheral blood. The receptors here all came from a woman of 80 years or more with acute or convalescent COVID-19.

The rearrangement uses TRBV27 and TRBJ1-2, with a possible D match to TRBD1 (6 bases). V was shortened by 4 bases and J by 1 base, with 19 bases between the two germline ends. The germline V gene has CDR1 MNHEY and CDR2 SMNVEV (reference sequence). The length of the CDR3 is 17 residues. CDR3 nucleotide sequence: TGTGCCAGCAGTTCCGTCCCCTCGACAGGCGGTAACTATGGCTACACCTTC. Protein sequence: CASSSVPSTGGNYGYTF.

Only one count was recorded for this clone. This chain joins TRBV14 and TRBJ2-3, with D uncertain. Looked up from germline, CDR1 is SGHDN and CDR2 is FVKESK. V was clipped by 4 bases and J by 8 bases, with 10 bases between them. The CDR3 runs 12 residues. Here the CDR3 DNA reads TGTGCCAGCAGCCGACAAGTTGGTACGCAGTATTTT. Translating gives CASSRQVGTQYF.